The next 18 T cell receptor beta chains were all read from a single sample in a study of T cell responses to AZD1222 COVID-19 vaccine. Sequencing used immunoSEQ multiplex PCR; TCRdb keeps in-frame clones, though not all of them. In the table there are 120,000 to 150,000 clones, 88% of which are singletons. Sequenced material: peripheral blood, taken on day 0 of AZD1222 vaccination. Receptors originate from an adult in good health.

V is TRBV5-4 and J is TRBJ2-5; D may correspond to TRBD1 or TRBD2 (5 bases each). The CDR3 has 15 residues. Germline values: CDR1 SGHNT, CDR2 YYREEE (reference sequence). Trimming stripped 6 bases from V and 6 bases from J, with 21 bases between. The CDR3 loop is CASTDTYGAGKTQYF. DNA for the CDR3: TGTGCCAGCACCGACACGTACGGGGCAGGGAAGACCCAGTACTTC.

The chain is built from TRBV27 and TRBJ2-7, with D uncertain. With 3 bases removed from V and 0 bases from J, the gap between germline ends came to 6 bases. The germline gives CDR1 MNHEY, CDR2 SMNVEV (reference sequence). This CDR3 region has 13 residues. The CDR3 DNA reads as TGTGCCAGCAGTTTGGCAAGCTCCTACGAGCAGTACTTC. This codes for CASSLASSYEQYF.

The V and J genes are TRBV28 and TRBJ2-1; D not certain. This CDR3 comprises 12 residues. The germline CDR1 and CDR2 sequences are MDHEN and SYDVKM. V was clipped by 1 base and J by 2 bases, with 0 bases between them. The CDR3 here is CASSLSYNEQFF. DNA for the CDR3: TGTGCCAGCAGTTTATCCTACAATGAGCAGTTCTTC.

This sequence joins TRBV19 and TRBJ1-1, with D unclear. Germline CDR1 reads LNHDA; CDR2 reads SQIVND (reference sequence). The CDR3 runs to 14 residues. The V end lost 3 bases, the J end lost 1 base, and 9 bases lay between the germline ends. The CDR3 reads CASSIVAENTEAFF. In DNA, the CDR3 is TGTGCCAGTAGTATCGTCGCGGAGAACACTGAAGCTTTCTTT.

The V gene is TRBV9, the J gene TRBJ1-6; unclear D gene. Germline V gene sequence: CDR1 SGDLS, CDR2 YYNGEE. Trimming stripped 0 bases from V and 5 bases from J, with 9 bases between. The CDR3 loop spans 15 amino acids. The CDR3 coding sequence is TGTGCCAGCAGCGTAGGGGGTTGGAATAATTCACCCCTCCACTTT. This gives the protein CASSVGGWNNSPLHF.

About this clone itself: This specimen includes other DNA sequences encoding the same CDR3. The V and J genes are TRBV5-4 and TRBJ1-2; D not resolved. Looked up from germline, CDR1 is SGHNT and CDR2 is YYREEE (reference sequence). The CDR3 is 12 residues long. Trimming took 1 base from V and 4 from J, leaving 5 bases between them. This CDR3 is CASSLSGYGYTF. In nucleotides, the CDR3 is TGTGCCAGCAGCTTGTCTGGCTATGGCTACACCTTC.

The gene calls are TRBV18 and TRBJ2-5; D gene uncertain. Deletions cut 6 bases from V and 5 bases from J, with 16 bases between. Germline CDR1 KGHSH, CDR2 LQKENI. This CDR3 is 14 amino acids long. CDR3 DNA: TGTGCCAGCTCTAATACGCGAGGCCGGGAGACCCAGTACTTC. Residues: CASSNTRGRETQYF.

The V gene is TRBV7-3, the J gene TRBJ2-3, with 14 bases lining up with TRBD2. J was trimmed by 4 bases and V by 1 base; bases with no gene match: 1. CDR3 length: 16 amino acids. CDR1 SGHTA and CDR2 FQGTGA come from the germline V gene. CDR3 sequence (DNA): TGTGCCAGCAGCTTAATGACTAGCGGGGGGGCAGATACGCAGTATTTT. This sequence encodes CASSLMTSGGADTQYF. Full variable domain (remainder filled in from reference TRBV7-3 and TRBJ2-3): GAGVSQTPSNKVTEKGKYVELRCDPISGHTALYWYRQSLGQGPEFLIYFQGTGAADDSGLPNDRFFAVRPEGSVSTLKIQRTERGDSAVYLCASSLMTSGGADTQYFGPGTRLTVL.

The chain joins TRBV4-2 to TRBJ1-3; D possibly corresponds to TRBD1 (5 bases). Germline V CDR1 and CDR2: LGHNA, YNFKEQ. The CDR3 consists of 16 residues. V lost 1 base, J lost 8 bases, and 18 bases lay in between. DNA for the CDR3: TGTGCCAGCAGCCAAGGCGCCGGGACGTCACGAGACACCATATATTTT. It translates to CASSQGAGTSRDTIYF.

This clone has just a few counts. The rearrangement links TRBV7-9 to TRBJ1-1; D is undetermined. Germline-derived CDR1 and CDR2 are SEHNR and FQNEAQ (reference sequence). The CDR3 runs 12 residues. With 5 bases removed from V and 8 bases from J, the gap between germline ends came to 12 bases. The CDR3 DNA reads as TGTGCCAGCAGCAGTAGTGGTCTAGAAGCTTTCTTT. Translated, it gives CASSSSGLEAFF.

The chain employs TRBV28 and TRBJ2-1; the match to TRBD2 covers 9 bases. Germline V CDR1 and CDR2: MDHEN, SYDVKM. The V gene end was trimmed by 5 bases and the J gene end by 5 bases; junction bases not matched to a gene: 13. CDR3 length: 17 residues. The CDR3 DNA is TGTGCCAGCAGTCCCGACGTCTGGTCTAGCGGGGACAATGAGCAGTTCTTC. This codes for CASSPDVWSSGDNEQFF.

A single count supports this clone. CDR3 protein: CASSLRRLNTEAFF. The CDR3 coding sequence is TGTGCCAGCAGCCTAAGACGGTTGAACACTGAAGCTTTCTTT. V gene TRBV7-8 combines with J gene TRBJ1-1; D gene ambiguous. Trimming removed 5 bases at V and 0 bases at J, with 10 bases between. CDR1 and CDR2 (germline): SGHVS, FQNEAQ. CDR3 length: 14 amino acids.

J is TRBJ1-2 and V is TRBV5-1, with D possibly TRBD1 on 6 matching bases. The CDR3 length is 13 residues. Germline V gene lookup returns CDR1 SGHRS and CDR2 YFSETQ. V was cut by 2 bases and J by 4 bases, with 9 bases left in between. Here the CDR3 DNA reads TGCGCCAGCAGCTTTGAGGGGGGCTATGGCTACACCTTC. Translating gives CASSFEGGYGYTF. Based on the CDR3 plus reference TRBV5-1 and TRBJ1-2, the full variable domain is KAGVTQTPRYLIKTRGQQVTLSCSPISGHRSVSWYQQTPGQGLQFLFEYFSETQRNKGNFPGRFSGRQFSNSRSEMNVSTLELGDSALYLCASSFEGGYGYTFGSGTRLTVV.

The J gene is TRBJ2-1, the V gene TRBV7-3; 7 nucleotides agree with TRBD2. This CDR3 region has 15 residues. Losses at the gene ends were 0 bases for V and 5 bases for J; bases not matched to a gene: 4. Germline CDR1 is SGHTA and CDR2 is FQGTGA. DNA of the CDR3: TGTGCCAGCAGCTTAACGGGGGGGACCAACAATGAGCAGTTCTTC. Encoded protein: CASSLTGGTNNEQFF.

This clone was counted once. This chain links TRBV7-3 with TRBJ1-1, with 10 bases identical to TRBD1. Germline CDR1 SGHTA, CDR2 FQGTGA. This CDR3 is built from 13 residues. V lost 8 bases and J lost 7; bases outside the gene matches: 7. This CDR3 reads CASGDRTGGEAFF. DNA for the CDR3: TGTGCCAGCGGGGACCGGACAGGGGGTGAAGCTTTCTTT.

CDR3 nucleotides: TGCGCCAGCAGCTCGGGACAGGGGGCCACTGAAGCTTTCTTT. Its protein is CASSSGQGATEAFF. The chain recombines TRBV5-1 with TRBJ1-1; 12 bases line up with TRBD1. CDR3 length equals 14 residues. The germline gives CDR1 SGHRS, CDR2 YFSETQ. After removal of 3 bases from V and 4 bases from J, the junction contained 1 base not matched to a gene. The full variable domain, with the rest looked up from reference TRBV5-1 and TRBJ1-1, is KAGVTQTPRYLIKTRGQQVTLSCSPISGHRSVSWYQQTPGQGLQFLFEYFSETQRNKGNFPGRFSGRQFSNSRSEMNVSTLELGDSALYLCASSSGQGATEAFFGQGTRLTVV.

The chain employs TRBV6-6 and TRBJ2-2; a weak D match, TRBD1 (5 bases). The CDR3 has 15 amino acids. The germline CDR1 and CDR2 sequences are MNHNY and SVGAGI (reference sequence). V was shortened by 5 bases and J by 7 bases, with 17 bases between the two germline ends. The CDR3 region is CASSAQGSLGGELFF. The DNA for the CDR3 is TGTGCCAGCAGTGCCCAGGGATCTTTGGGCGGGGAGCTGTTTTTT.

V usage is TRBV18 and J usage is TRBJ1-1; tentative D call: TRBD1 (5 bases). The CDR3 runs to 15 residues. V was pared by 5 bases and J by 2 bases, with 15 bases between. Germline CDR1 and CDR2: KGHSH and LQKENI. Written as DNA, the CDR3 is TGTGCCAGCTCAGAGTTGGGGGTTCAAAACACTGAAGCTTTCTTT. Protein sequence: CASSELGVQNTEAFF.